The present T cell receptor beta chain was sequenced within a study of cytomegalovirus exposure and HLA in healthy donors. V was clipped by 7 bases and J by 6 bases; unmatched bases: 13. The CDR3 consists of 15 residues. Germline CDR1 SQVTM, CDR2 ANQGSEA. Regarding this clone: Its target is unknown.

Use of 60 Vbeta and 13 Jbeta primers characterized the PCR. Under the authors' procedure: As a later analysis found, there were about 80 million unique TCR beta chains, of which 8.5 million to 13 million were shared. Assay used: immunoSEQ multiplex PCR; TCRdb lists only in-frame clones, some missing. The V and J calls and clone size come from that table; D and trimming were worked out from the DNA. Here the sample spans roughly 290,000 clones, around 90% being singletons. Study-level findings and limits: In a later analysis, an Asian-associated ancestry cluster reportedly showed fewer N-insertions than the approximately 610-donor mean. Reports indicated that the classifier achieved high specificity and sensitivity in diagnosing cytomegalovirus status. Reportedly, TCR beta sequences accurately predicted HLA-A and HLA-B alleles in most subjects.

The sequencing sample was made of PBMCs. This clonotype was obtained from a woman between 18 and 29 years old in good health and CMV-seronegative. The chain has TRBV29-1 and TRBJ1-2, with 11 nucleotides matching TRBD1. The CDR3 DNA follows: TGCAGCGCTCCGGGACAGGGGGGGTTTAGGGATGGCTACACCTTC. Its protein is CSAPGQGGFRDGYTF.